These 31 T cell receptor beta chains originate from one sample sequenced in a study of human T cells and chemical hapten exposure. Time point given: pre-sensitization, week 0. Treatment specified: therapeutic diphenylcyclopropenone sensitization with weekly scalp DPC. The total RNA was obtained from whole blood that was not fractionated. Using its own MiXCR run on the RACE reads, TCRdb lists one record per CDR3 protein. The data contain tens of thousands of distinct CDR3 sequences, about 12% of them singletons. The material was whole blood, obtained in connection with sensitization to the hapten diphenylcyclopropenone (DPC). The receptors derive from a woman aged 35 to 49 with alopecia areata. Some clones in this sample may be carry-over from other donors' samples.

On this clonotype: A read error may explain this, as a much larger clone is one base away. The V gene is TRBV19, the J gene TRBJ2-3, with TRBD2 identical over 7 bases. CDR1 and CDR2 (germline): LNHDA, SQIVND (reference sequence). This CDR3 spans 13 amino acids. In DNA, the CDR3 is TGTGTCAGTAGTCTCGGGAGGCCAGATACGCAGTATTTT. Encoded protein: CVSSLGRPDTQYF.

The chain joins TRBV29-1 to TRBJ2-2; perhaps TRBD1 as D (6 bases). The CDR3 extends over 16 amino acids. The germline V and J ends were trimmed by 6 bases and 1 base, with 18 bases remaining between them. Germline lookup yields CDR1 SQVTM and CDR2 ANQGSEA. CDR3 nucleotides: TGCAGCGTCCGCCGAGTGGAAGGGGGGAACACCGGGGAGCTGTTTTTT. Its protein product is CSVRRVEGGNTGELFF.

This clonotype has ten or more counts. DNA of the CDR3: TGTGCCAGCAGCTTAGCCCTACCCAATGAAAAACTGTTTTTT. Amino acids: CASSLALPNEKLFF. The chain links TRBV7-9 to TRBJ1-4; D call uncertain. This CDR3 comprises 14 residues. Germline-derived CDR1 and CDR2 are SEHNR and FQNEAQ (reference sequence). V was trimmed by 0 bases and J by 5 bases, leaving 7 bases between them.

This clonotype has just a few counts. The rearrangement joins TRBV6-2 or TRBV6-3 to TRBJ1-2; unclear D gene. The V and J ends lost 5 bases and 8 bases respectively, with 9 bases between them. The CDR3 spans 11 residues. CDR1 and CDR2 (germline): MNHEY, SVGEGT. The CDR3 coding sequence is TGTGCCAGCAGTCCTGCCAGGGGCTACACCTTC. Residues: CASSPARGYTF.

This clonotype was found many times. The genes are TRBV12-3 or TRBV12-4 and TRBJ2-3, with 11 bases identical to TRBD2. The CDR3 spans 15 residues. With V trimmed by 8 bases and J by 2 bases, 6 bases remained unmatched. The CDR3, as DNA: TGTGCCAGCCGCCTAGCGGGAGGATACACAGATACGCAGTATTTT. Its translation is CASRLAGGYTDTQYF.

The genes are TRBV29-1 and TRBJ2-3; TRBD1 or TRBD2 may be the D gene (6 bases each). Germline-derived CDR1 and CDR2 are SQVTM and ANQGSEA. CDR3 length equals 14 residues. Trimming stripped 2 bases from V and 1 base from J, with 10 bases between. This chain's CDR3 is CSVERGVGTDTQYF. The DNA for the CDR3 is TGCAGCGTTGAAAGGGGGGTGGGCACAGATACGCAGTATTTT.

The chain links TRBV7-2 to TRBJ2-7; D unclear. This CDR3 is 14 amino acids long. The germline gives CDR1 SGHTA, CDR2 FQGNSA. Trimming shortened V by 1 base and J by 4 bases, and 11 bases separated the two germline ends. The DNA for the CDR3 is TGTGCCAGCAGCTTAGGGGCGGACCTTTACGAGCAGTACTTC. Translating it yields CASSLGADLYEQYF.

This clonotype showed up many times. The CDR3 sequence is CASSRQGGETQYF. In DNA form, the CDR3 reads TGTGCCAGTTCGAGACAGGGAGGAGAGACCCAGTACTTC. The V gene is TRBV19, the J gene TRBJ2-5; tentatively, D is TRBD1 (7 bases). The CDR3 is made up of 13 amino acids. Germline CDR1 LNHDA, CDR2 SQIVND (reference sequence). Deletions cut 8 bases from V and 4 bases from J, with 14 bases between.

The V gene is TRBV10-2, the J gene TRBJ2-1; 7 bases line up with TRBD1. This CDR3 contains 14 residues. CDR1 and CDR2 from the germline V gene are WSHSY and SAAADI. The V and J ends lost 8 bases and 3 bases, in that order; junction bases with no gene match: 7. The CDR3 sequence: CASAGGQVYNEQFF. CDR3 in DNA: TGCGCCAGCGCCGGAGGACAGGTCTACAATGAGCAGTTCTTC.

The chain carries TRBV6-4 and TRBJ1-6; maybe TRBD1 (6 bases). Trimming removed 3 bases from V and 6 bases from J, with 12 bases in between. CDR3 length: 15 residues. CDR1 MRHNA and CDR2 SNTAGT come from the germline V gene. The CDR3 is CASSEEGGINSPLHF. The CDR3 DNA reads as TGTGCCAGCAGTGAAGAGGGGGGGATTAATTCACCCCTCCACTTT.

This clonotype has more than one count but fewer than ten. This chain connects TRBV7-9 to TRBJ1-1; 8 bases align to TRBD1. Germline CDR1 reads SEHNR; CDR2 reads FQNEAQ (reference sequence). The CDR3 has 16 amino acids. Unmatched junction bases numbered 8, after V lost 5 bases and J lost 0 bases. The CDR3 DNA is TGTGCCAGCAGCATAGGACAGGGACTGATGAACACTGAAGCTTTCTTT. Its protein product is CASSIGQGLMNTEAFF.

Remarks on this clonotype: The junction shows a germline mismatch at one end, possibly a read error. This chain joins TRBV7-7 and TRBJ1-5; D gene uncertain. Germline V gene sequence: CDR1 SSHAT, CDR2 FNYEAQ (reference sequence). This CDR3 region has 16 residues. The CDR3 reads CASSPPTIPGNQPQHF. The CDR3 DNA follows: TGTGCTAGCAGCCCCCCGACCATACCCGGGAATCAGCCCCAGCATTTT. The whole variable domain, filled in from reference TRBV7-7 and TRBJ1-5, reads GAGVSQSPRYKVTKRGQDVTLRCDPISSHATLYWYQQALGQGPEFLTYFNYEAQPDKSGLPSDRFSAERPEGSISTLTIQRTEQRDSAMYRCASSPPTIPGNQPQHFGDGTRLSIL.

This clonotype was picked up a small number of times. The chain carries TRBV7-2 and TRBJ1-2, with no clear D. Trimming removed 7 bases at V and 3 bases at J, with 12 bases between. Germline assignment: CDR1 SGHTA and CDR2 FQGNSA. This CDR3 is 13 amino acids long. For the CDR3, the DNA is TGTGCCAGCAATCCCCACCGGGACTATGGCTACACCTTC. It is translated as CASNPHRDYGYTF.

This clonotype was observed at least ten times. This chain uses TRBV10-3 with TRBJ2-5; TRBD2 is a possible D gene (6 bases). Trimming shortened V by 1 base and J by 0 bases, and 6 bases separated the two germline ends. Per germline, CDR1 ENHRY and CDR2 SYGVKD. This CDR3 spans 14 amino acids. Written as DNA, the CDR3 is TGTGCCATCAGTGAGTGGGACTACCAAGAGACCCAGTACTTC. Its protein product is CAISEWDYQETQYF.

On this clonotype: A junction boundary mismatches the germline segment, possibly from a read error. CDR3 nucleotide sequence: TGTGCCAGCTCATCACCGGCCAGGAACACCGGGGAGCTGTTTTTT. This gives the protein CASSSPARNTGELFF. The chain carries TRBV18 and TRBJ2-2; D is unresolved. There are 15 residues in the CDR3. Germline-derived CDR1 and CDR2 are KGHSH and LQKENI.

This clonotype was found many times. J is TRBJ2-3 and V is TRBV10-1, with a weak D call TRBD2 (6 bases). CDR3 length: 15 amino acids. Germline loops: CDR1 WNHNN, CDR2 SYGVQD (reference sequence). Deletions cut 4 bases from V and 2 bases from J, with 13 bases between. The CDR3 DNA is TGCGCCAGCAGTGTTCTTTCGGGACTCACAGATACGCAGTATTTT. Its translation: CASSVLSGLTDTQYF.

The chain uses TRBV18 and TRBJ2-1, with a tentative D call TRBD2 (5 bases). The ends were cut back, 2 bases at V and 9 bases at J, with 11 bases in the middle. The CDR3 sequence is 13 residues long. Germline-derived CDR1 and CDR2 are KGHSH and LQKENI. CDR3 residues: CASSPTVRGEQFF. CDR3 nucleotide sequence: TGTGCCAGCTCACCAACGGTCCGGGGTGAGCAGTTCTTC. The complete variable domain, with remaining parts taken from reference TRBV18 and TRBJ2-1, reads NAGVMQNPRHLVRRRGQEARLRCSPMKGHSHVYWYRQLPEEGLKFMVYLQKENIIDESGMPKERFSAEFPKEGPSILRIQQVVRGDSAAYFCASSPTVRGEQFFGPGTRLTVL.

This clonotype showed up many times. The chain uses TRBV27 and TRBJ1-5, with no clear D. The CDR3 spans 16 residues. Per germline, CDR1 MNHEY and CDR2 SMNVEV (reference sequence). Trimming took 5 bases from V and 0 from J, leaving 14 bases between them. CDR3 nucleotide sequence: TGTGCCAGCAGTAGGGCAGGCGCTTATAGCAATCAGCCCCAGCATTTT. Residues: CASSRAGAYSNQPQHF.

This clonotype was seen many times. The V gene is TRBV18, the J gene TRBJ2-1, with D possibly being TRBD1 or TRBD2 (5 bases each). Trimming shortened V by 1 base and J by 1 base, and 8 bases separated the two germline ends. Germline-derived CDR1 and CDR2 are KGHSH and LQKENI. The CDR3 extends over 15 amino acids. CDR3 sequence (DNA): TGTGCCAGCTCACCACTCGGGACGTCCTACAATGAGCAGTTCTTC. Translated, it gives CASSPLGTSYNEQFF. Together with reference TRBV18 and TRBJ2-1, the CDR3 gives the full variable domain: NAGVMQNPRHLVRRRGQEARLRCSPMKGHSHVYWYRQLPEEGLKFMVYLQKENIIDESGMPKERFSAEFPKEGPSILRIQQVVRGDSAAYFCASSPLGTSYNEQFFGPGTRLTVL.

This clonotype has only a few counts. This rearrangement joins TRBV7-2 to TRBJ2-1; D not certain. The CDR3 runs 12 residues. Germline V gene sequence: CDR1 SGHTA, CDR2 FQGNSA. Trimming stripped 0 bases from V and 8 bases from J, with 5 bases between. The CDR3 coding sequence is TGTGCCAGCAGCTTAGCTGCACATGAGCAGTTCTTC. Translating it yields CASSLAAHEQFF.

Judged by abundance, this clonotype is medium-sized. The V and J genes are TRBV10-3 and TRBJ2-5; 11 nucleotides agree with TRBD2. Germline V gene data show CDR1 as ENHRY and CDR2 as SYGVKD. V was pared by 6 bases and J by 5 bases, with 8 bases of the junction left unmatched. The CDR3 has 15 residues. The CDR3 DNA reads as TGTGCCATCAGGGGGACTAGCGGAGGACCGGAGACCCAGTACTTC. It codes for CAIRGTSGGPETQYF.

Many counts were recorded for this clonotype. The chain combines TRBV5-1 with TRBJ1-1; D possibly corresponds to TRBD1 (5 bases). This CDR3 is built from 12 residues. CDR1 and CDR2 from the germline V gene are SGHRS and YFSETQ. V was cut by 2 bases and J by 8 bases, with 10 bases left in between. The CDR3 nucleotides are TGCGCCAGCAGCTTTGTCGCAGGGGAAGCTTTCTTT. Its protein product is CASSFVAGEAFF. The full variable domain, rest sourced from reference TRBV5-1 and TRBJ1-1, is KAGVTQTPRYLIKTRGQQVTLSCSPISGHRSVSWYQQTPGQGLQFLFEYFSETQRNKGNFPGRFSGRQFSNSRSEMNVSTLELGDSALYLCASSFVAGEAFFGQGTRLTVV.

This clonotype was detected only a few times. The chain is built from TRBV5-1 and TRBJ2-3; 8 bases map to TRBD1. The V gene end was trimmed by 3 bases and the J gene end by 0 bases; junction bases not matched to a gene: 3. This CDR3 has 15 residues. Per germline, CDR1 SGHRS and CDR2 YFSETQ. The CDR3 reads CASSYWTGSTDTQYF. In DNA, the CDR3 is TGCGCCAGCAGCTACTGGACAGGGAGCACAGATACGCAGTATTTT. Complete variable domain (other parts from reference TRBV5-1 and TRBJ2-3): KAGVTQTPRYLIKTRGQQVTLSCSPISGHRSVSWYQQTPGQGLQFLFEYFSETQRNKGNFPGRFSGRQFSNSRSEMNVSTLELGDSALYLCASSYWTGSTDTQYFGPGTRLTVL.

This clonotype occurred once. The J gene is TRBJ1-2, the V gene TRBV19; 7 bases agree with TRBD1. Trimming at V came to 7 bases and at J to 0 bases, leaving 5 bases not matched to a gene. The CDR3 has 14 amino acids. Germline values: CDR1 LNHDA, CDR2 SQIVND (reference sequence). The CDR3 protein is CASNRDSPNYGYTF. As DNA, the CDR3 is TGTGCCAGTAACCGGGACAGCCCTAACTATGGCTACACCTTC.

The DNA for the CDR3 is TGTGCCAGCAGCCAGGACAGGGCTATTGGTCAGCCCCAGCATTTT. This translates into CASSQDRAIGQPQHF. V and J are TRBV7-2 and TRBJ1-5, with 8 nucleotides matching TRBD1. The germline V gene encodes CDR1 SGHTA and CDR2 FQGNSA. V was pared by 5 bases and J by 6 bases, with 9 bases of the junction left unmatched. This CDR3 comprises 15 residues.

As to this clonotype: This sequence may be a read error, since a much larger clone differs from it by one base. The chain carries TRBV7-2 and TRBJ2-5; a possible D gene is TRBD2 (5 bases). V lost 0 bases, J lost 5 bases, and 10 bases lay in between. CDR1 SGHTA and CDR2 FQGNSA come from the germline V gene. The CDR3 is 14 amino acids. CDR3 coding DNA: TGTGCCAGCAGCTTAGCGGGGTCTAGCGAGACCCAGTACTTC. Translating it yields CASSLAGSSETQYF.

The chain couples TRBV27 to TRBJ2-5, with D maybe TRBD1 (5 bases). The germline V gene has CDR1 MNHEY and CDR2 SMNVEV (reference sequence). V was shortened by 2 bases and J by 3 bases, with 10 bases between the two germline ends. This CDR3 comprises 14 residues. The CDR3 region has the DNA TGTGCCAGCAGTTTACTTGCAGGGAAAGAGACCCAGTACTTC. It encodes CASSLLAGKETQYF.

This clonotype was seen many times. The chain is built from TRBV19 and TRBJ2-3, with D possibly matching TRBD2 (6 bases). The germline gives CDR1 LNHDA, CDR2 SQIVND (reference sequence). The CDR3 runs to 15 residues. Trimming left V 3 bases short and J 4 bases short, with 14 bases between. The CDR3 spells CASSMRGTAADTQYF. DNA for the CDR3: TGTGCCAGTAGTATGCGGGGAACCGCAGCAGATACGCAGTATTTT. Combining the CDR3 with reference TRBV19 and TRBJ2-3 gives the whole variable domain DGGITQSPKYLFRKEGQNVTLSCEQNLNHDAMYWYRQDPGQGLRLIYYSQIVNDFQKGDIAEGYSVSREKKESFPLTVTSAQKNPTAFYLCASSMRGTAADTQYFGPGTRLTVL.

This clonotype was counted ten times or more. The chain uses TRBV7-2 and TRBJ1-4, with a weak D call TRBD1 (6 bases). The length of the CDR3 is 15 residues. The V end lost 5 bases, the J end lost 5 bases, and 15 bases lay between the germline ends. Germline V CDR1 and CDR2: SGHTA, FQGNSA. In nucleotides, the CDR3 is TGTGCCAGCAGCCCAACGGGGGCCGCGAATGAAAAACTGTTTTTT. It specifies CASSPTGAANEKLFF.

The rearrangement joins TRBV7-2 to TRBJ2-3; D remains unclear. CDR1 is SGHTA and CDR2 is FQGNSA in the germline V gene. This CDR3 spans 15 amino acids. Deletions cut 5 bases from V and 4 bases from J, with 16 bases between. DNA for the CDR3: TGTGCCAGCAGCAGACTGCGCCTTGGGGCAGATACGCAGTATTTT. Its translation is CASSRLRLGADTQYF.

This clonotype was detected many times. The chain is built from TRBV29-1 and TRBJ2-1; 7 nucleotides agree with TRBD2. The CDR3 spans 14 residues. From germline, CDR1 is SQVTM and CDR2 ANQGSEA. V was clipped by 6 bases and J by 9 bases; unmatched bases: 14. The CDR3 loop is CSVPLGGSFGEQFF. For the CDR3, the DNA is TGCAGCGTCCCTCTGGGCGGGAGTTTTGGTGAGCAGTTCTTC.